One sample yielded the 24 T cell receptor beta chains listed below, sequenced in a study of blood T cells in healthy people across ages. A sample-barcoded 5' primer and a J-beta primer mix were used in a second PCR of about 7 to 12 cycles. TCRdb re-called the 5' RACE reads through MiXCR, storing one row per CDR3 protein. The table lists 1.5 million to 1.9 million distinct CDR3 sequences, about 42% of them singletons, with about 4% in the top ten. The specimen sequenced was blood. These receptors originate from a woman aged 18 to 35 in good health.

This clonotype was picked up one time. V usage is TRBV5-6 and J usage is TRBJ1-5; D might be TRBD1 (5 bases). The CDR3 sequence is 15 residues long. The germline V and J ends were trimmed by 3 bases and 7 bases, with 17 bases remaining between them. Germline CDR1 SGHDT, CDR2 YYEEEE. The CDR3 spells CASSWGFGLGQPQHF. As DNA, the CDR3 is TGTGCCAGCAGCTGGGGGTTCGGGTTGGGACAGCCCCAGCATTTT.

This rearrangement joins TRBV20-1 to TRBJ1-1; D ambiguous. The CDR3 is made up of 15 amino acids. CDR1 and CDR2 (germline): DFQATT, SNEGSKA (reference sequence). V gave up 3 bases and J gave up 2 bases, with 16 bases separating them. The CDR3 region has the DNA TGCAGTGCTAGTAAGAACAGCGATAGTAACACTGAAGCTTTCTTT. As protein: CSASKNSDSNTEAFF.

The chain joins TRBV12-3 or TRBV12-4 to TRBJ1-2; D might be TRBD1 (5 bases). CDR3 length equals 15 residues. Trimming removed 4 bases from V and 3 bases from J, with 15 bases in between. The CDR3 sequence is CASSSPGWGDYGYTF. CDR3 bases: TGTGCCAGCAGTTCCCCGGGGTGGGGGGACTATGGCTACACCTTC.

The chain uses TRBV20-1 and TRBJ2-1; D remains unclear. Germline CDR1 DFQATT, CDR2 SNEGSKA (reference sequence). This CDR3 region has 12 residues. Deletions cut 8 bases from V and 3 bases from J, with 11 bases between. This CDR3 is CSPPASYNEQFF. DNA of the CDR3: TGCAGTCCCCCGGCTAGCTACAATGAGCAGTTCTTC.

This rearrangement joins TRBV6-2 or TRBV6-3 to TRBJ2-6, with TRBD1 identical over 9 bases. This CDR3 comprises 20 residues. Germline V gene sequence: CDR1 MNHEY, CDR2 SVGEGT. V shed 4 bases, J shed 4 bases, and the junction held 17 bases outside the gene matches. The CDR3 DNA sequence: TGTGCCAGCAGTTCTTCTTTCGGGACAGGGTTGTATGTAGGGGCCAACGTCCTGACTTTC. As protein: CASSSSFGTGLYVGANVLTF.

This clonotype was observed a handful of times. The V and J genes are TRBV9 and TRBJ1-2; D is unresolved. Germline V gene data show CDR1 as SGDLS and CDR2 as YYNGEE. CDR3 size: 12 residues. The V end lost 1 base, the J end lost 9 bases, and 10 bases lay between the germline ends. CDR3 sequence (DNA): TGTGCCAGCAGCGTATCCGGGGTGAGCTACACCTTC. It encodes CASSVSGVSYTF.

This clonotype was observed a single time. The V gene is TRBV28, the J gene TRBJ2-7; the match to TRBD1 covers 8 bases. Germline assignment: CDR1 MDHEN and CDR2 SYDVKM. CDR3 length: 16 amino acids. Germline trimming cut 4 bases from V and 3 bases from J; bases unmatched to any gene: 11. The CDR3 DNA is TGTGCCAGCAGTTCCCCCCCCAGGACAGGGATCTACGAGCAGTACTTC. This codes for CASSSPPRTGIYEQYF.

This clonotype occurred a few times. The CDR3 region is CASSLGEGWKGNSPLHF. CDR3 DNA sequence: TGTGCCAGCAGCTTAGGGGAAGGCTGGAAAGGGAATTCACCCCTCCACTTT. The gene calls are TRBV7-9 and TRBJ1-6; D gene ambiguous. Trimming pared 1 base from V and 7 bases from J, leaving 17 bases between. Germline lookup yields CDR1 SEHNR and CDR2 FQNEAQ (reference sequence). This CDR3 has 17 amino acids.

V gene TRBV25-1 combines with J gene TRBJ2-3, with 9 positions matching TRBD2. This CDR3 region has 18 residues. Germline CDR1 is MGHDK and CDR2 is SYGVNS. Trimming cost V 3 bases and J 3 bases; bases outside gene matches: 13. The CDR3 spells CASSDPPPPSGKTDTQYF. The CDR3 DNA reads TGTGCCAGCAGTGACCCCCCCCCACCTAGCGGGAAGACAGATACGCAGTATTTT. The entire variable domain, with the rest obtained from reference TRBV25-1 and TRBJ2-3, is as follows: EADIYQTPRYLVIGTGKKITLECSQTMGHDKMYWYQQDPGMELHLIHYSYGVNSTEKGDLSSESTVSRIRTEHFPLTLESARPSHTSQYLCASSDPPPPSGKTDTQYFGPGTRLTVL.

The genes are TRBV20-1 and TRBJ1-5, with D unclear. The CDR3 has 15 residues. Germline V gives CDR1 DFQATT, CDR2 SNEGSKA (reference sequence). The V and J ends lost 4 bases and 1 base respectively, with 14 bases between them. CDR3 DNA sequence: TGCAGTGCTATAAAGGCCAGAGTCAGCAATCAGCCCCAGCATTTT. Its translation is CSAIKARVSNQPQHF.

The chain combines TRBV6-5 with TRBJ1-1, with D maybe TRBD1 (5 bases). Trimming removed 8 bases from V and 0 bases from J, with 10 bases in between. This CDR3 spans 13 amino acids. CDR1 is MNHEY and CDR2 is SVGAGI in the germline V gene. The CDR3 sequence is CASGDGVNTEAFF. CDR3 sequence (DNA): TGTGCCAGCGGGGACGGGGTGAACACTGAAGCTTTCTTT.

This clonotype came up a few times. CDR3 sequence: CASSLGSGTGDGYTF. The CDR3 nucleotides are TGCGCCAGCAGCCTCGGTTCTGGGACAGGGGACGGCTACACCTTC. The chain is built from TRBV4-3 and TRBJ1-2; TRBD1 aligns across 10 bases. This CDR3 has 15 amino acids. Germline trimming cut 4 bases from V and 8 bases from J; bases unmatched to any gene: 10. CDR1 and CDR2 from the germline V gene are LGHNA and YSLEER.

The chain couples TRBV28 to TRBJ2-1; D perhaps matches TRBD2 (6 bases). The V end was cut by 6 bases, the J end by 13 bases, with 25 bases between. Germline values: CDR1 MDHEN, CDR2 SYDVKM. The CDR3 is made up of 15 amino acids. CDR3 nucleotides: TGTGCCAGCAGCCACAGTACCACGCCGGGAGAGACCCAGTTCTTC. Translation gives CASSHSTTPGETQFF.

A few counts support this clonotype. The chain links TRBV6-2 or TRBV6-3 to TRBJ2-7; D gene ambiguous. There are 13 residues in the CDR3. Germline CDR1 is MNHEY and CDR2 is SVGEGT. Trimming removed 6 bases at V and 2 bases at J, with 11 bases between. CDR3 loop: CASSRSHAYEQYF. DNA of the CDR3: TGTGCCAGCAGCCGATCGCACGCCTACGAGCAGTACTTC.

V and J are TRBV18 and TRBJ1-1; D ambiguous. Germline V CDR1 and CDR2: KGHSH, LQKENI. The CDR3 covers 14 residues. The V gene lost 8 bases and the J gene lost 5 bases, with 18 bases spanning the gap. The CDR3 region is CASRWGAVWTEAFF. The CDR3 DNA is TGTGCCAGCCGCTGGGGAGCTGTTTGGACTGAAGCTTTCTTT.

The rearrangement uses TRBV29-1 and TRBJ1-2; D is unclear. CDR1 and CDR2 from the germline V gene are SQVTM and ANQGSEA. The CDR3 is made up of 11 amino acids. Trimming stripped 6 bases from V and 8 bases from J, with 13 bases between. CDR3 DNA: TGCAGCGTGGCGATAGGTTGGGGCTACACCTTC. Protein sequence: CSVAIGWGYTF.

The CDR3 DNA follows: TGTGCCAGCAGCTTAGTGGGCTCTGGAACCCAGTACTTC. Translated, it gives CASSLVGSGTQYF. The J gene is TRBJ2-7, the V gene TRBV7-9; unclear D gene. Germline lookup yields CDR1 SEHNR and CDR2 FQNEAQ (reference sequence). This CDR3 is 13 amino acids long. V lost 1 base to trimming and J lost 10 bases, with 14 bases between them.

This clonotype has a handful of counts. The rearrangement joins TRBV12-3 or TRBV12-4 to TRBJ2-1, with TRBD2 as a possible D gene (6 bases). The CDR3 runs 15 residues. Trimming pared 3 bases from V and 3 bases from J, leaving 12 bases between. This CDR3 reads CASSLDGGFYNEQFF. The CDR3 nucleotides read TGTGCCAGCAGTTTGGACGGAGGGTTCTACAATGAGCAGTTCTTC.

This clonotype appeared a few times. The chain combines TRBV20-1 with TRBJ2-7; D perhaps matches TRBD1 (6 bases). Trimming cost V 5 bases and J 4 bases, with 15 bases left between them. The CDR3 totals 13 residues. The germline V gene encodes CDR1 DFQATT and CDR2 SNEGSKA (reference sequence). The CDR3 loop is CSALDSLTYEQYF. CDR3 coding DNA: TGCAGTGCTTTGGACAGTCTCACTTACGAGCAGTACTTC.

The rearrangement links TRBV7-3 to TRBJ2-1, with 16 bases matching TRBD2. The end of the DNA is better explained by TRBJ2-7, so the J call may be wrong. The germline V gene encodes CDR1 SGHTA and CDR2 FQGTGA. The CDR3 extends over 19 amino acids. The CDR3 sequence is CASSQKRPGLAGGNNEQYF. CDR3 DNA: TGTGCCAGCAGCCAAAAACGACCGGGACTAGCGGGAGGGAACAATGAGCAGTACTTC.

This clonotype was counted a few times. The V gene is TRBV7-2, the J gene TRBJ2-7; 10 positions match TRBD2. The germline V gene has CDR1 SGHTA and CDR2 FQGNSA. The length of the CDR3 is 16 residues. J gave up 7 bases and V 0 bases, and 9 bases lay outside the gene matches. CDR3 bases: TGTGCCAGCAGCTTAGCGGTAGCGGGGGGCTACAATGAGCAGTACTTC. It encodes CASSLAVAGGYNEQYF.

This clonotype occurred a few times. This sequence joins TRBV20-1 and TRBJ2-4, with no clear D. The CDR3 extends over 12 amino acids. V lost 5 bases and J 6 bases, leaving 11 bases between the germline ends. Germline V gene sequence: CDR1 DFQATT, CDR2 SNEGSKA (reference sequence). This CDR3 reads CSAEPGRNIQYF. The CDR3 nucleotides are TGCAGTGCTGAGCCGGGTAGAAACATTCAGTACTTC.

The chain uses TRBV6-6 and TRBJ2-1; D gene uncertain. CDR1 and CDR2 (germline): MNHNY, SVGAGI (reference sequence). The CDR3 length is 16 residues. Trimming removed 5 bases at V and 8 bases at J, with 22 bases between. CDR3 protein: CASSPSGLVDGDEQFF. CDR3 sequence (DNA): TGTGCCAGCAGTCCCTCGGGCCTCGTGGATGGCGATGAGCAGTTCTTC.

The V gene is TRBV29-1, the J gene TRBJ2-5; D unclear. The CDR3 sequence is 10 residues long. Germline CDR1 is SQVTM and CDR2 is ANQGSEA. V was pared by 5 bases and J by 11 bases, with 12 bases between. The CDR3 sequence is CSVRFYEQYF. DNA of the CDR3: TGCAGCGTTAGATTCTATGAGCAGTACTTC.